This is a list of T cell receptor beta chains from one sample in a study of cytomegalovirus exposure and HLA in healthy donors. Profiling relied on immunoSEQ multiplex PCR, and the TCRdb table lists in-frame clones only, not all of them. The sample consists of around 120,000 clones, 65% to 90% of them appearing once. Sequencing was carried out using PBMCs. The receptors were gathered from a man between 45 and 60 years old in good health and CMV-seronegative. Each CDR3 is given with its conserved first and last residue. A D gene is named only where the DNA matches it firmly. Where a row states a size, it is once, few, many or the class of an expanded clone; other rows omit it.

clone_size j_call d_call v_call cdr3_nt cdr3_aa
. TRBJ2-6 . TRBV12-5 TGTGCTAGTGGCGCCGGGATTGTAGCTGGGGCCAACGTCCTGACTTTC CASGAGIVAGANVLTF
. TRBJ2-3 . TRBV4-3 TGCGCCAGCAGCCAGACCAAAGCGAGCACAGATACGCAGTATTTT CASSQTKASTDTQYF
. TRBJ2-5 . TRBV7-8 TGTGCCAGCAGCTTAGCGAAGTTGAGTCTTAGGGACAACCAAGAGACCCAGTACTTC CASSLAKLSLRDNQETQYF
. TRBJ1-2 TRBD1 TRBV27 TGTGCCAGCAGTAAGACAGGGAATGGCTACACCTTC CASSKTGNGYTF
. TRBJ2-1 TRBD1 TRBV5-1 TGCGCCAGCAGCTTGGGGACAGGGTCCAATGAGCAGTTCTTC CASSLGTGSNEQFF
. TRBJ1-2 TRBD1 TRBV11-2 TGTGCCAGCAGCGGGACAGGGGGCCATGGAGGCTACACCTTC CASSGTGGHGGYTF
. TRBJ1-5 . TRBV2 TGTGCCAGCAGTGAATCCCAAGGGGCTCGGCAGCCCCAGCATTTT CASSESQGARQPQHF
. TRBJ1-2 TRBD1 TRBV6-6 TGTGCCAGCAGTTACTCGACACGGACAGGCCATGGCTACACCTTC CASSYSTRTGHGYTF
. TRBJ1-5 . TRBV6-6 TGTGCCACCCACCGCAACGATGAGCCGTATCAGCCCCAGCATTTT CATHRNDEPYQPQHF
. TRBJ1-2 . TRBV4-1 TGCGCCAGCATCCCTGAGCGGGGGGTTAGCTATGGCTACACCTTC CASIPERGVSYGYTF
. TRBJ2-7 TRBD2 TRBV30 TGTGCCTGGAGTGGCGGACTAGCCTCCGAGCAGTACTTC CAWSGGLASEQYF
once TRBJ2-3 TRBD2 TRBV2 TGTGCCAGCAGGCCGGGGACTAGCGGGGGGGCGGATACGCAGTATTTT CASRPGTSGGADTQYF
. TRBJ2-2 . TRBV5-6 TGTGCCAGCGCGCTCGAGCTTGGCACCGGGGAGCTGTTTTTT CASALELGTGELFF
. TRBJ2-7 TRBD1 TRBV19 TGTGCCAGTAGTAAACCAGGGGGCAGCTTCTACGAGCAGTACTTC CASSKPGGSFYEQYF
. TRBJ2-5 TRBD2 TRBV10-3 TGTGCCATCAGATACGGGGGGGGCAAAGAGACCCAGTACTTC CAIRYGGGKETQYF
. TRBJ2-5 . TRBV12-5 TGTGCTAGTGGTTTGGTACTAGGCCAGAGCTACGAAGAGACCCAGTACTTC CASGLVLGQSYEETQYF
. TRBJ2-7 . TRBV21-1 TGTGCCAGCAGCAAGGGAAGTTACAGGGTAGGGGCCTACGAGCAGTACTTC CASSKGSYRVGAYEQYF
. TRBJ1-1 . TRBV27 TGTGCCAGCAGTATACAGGGTTCTAACACTGAAGCTTTCTTT CASSIQGSNTEAFF
. TRBJ1-4 . TRBV7-9 TGTGCCAGCAGCTTAGTTTCGGGATCGACTAATGAAAAACTGTTTTTT CASSLVSGSTNEKLFF
. TRBJ2-3 TRBD2 TRBV10-3 TGTGCCATCAGTGAGGCCGGCGGGGGGTGGACAGATACGCAGTATTTT CAISEAGGGWTDTQYF
. TRBJ2-2 . TRBV9 TGTGCCAGCAGCGTAGAAGCCTCCTACACCGGGGAGCTGTTTTTT CASSVEASYTGELFF
. TRBJ2-1 TRBD2 TRBV2 TGTGCCAGCAATATAGCGGGGGGGCGAGTTGAGCAGTTCTTC CASNIAGGRVEQFF
few TRBJ2-2 . TRBV2 TGTGCCAGCAGTGCGGGGGGCTCGGTCGGGGAGCTGTTTTTT CASSAGGSVGELFF
. TRBJ2-1 TRBD2 TRBV13 TGTGCCAGCAGCTTTCCTAGCGGGTATGAGCAGTTCTTC CASSFPSGYEQFF
. TRBJ1-1 . TRBV27 TGTGCCAGCAGCCCCGGGACTCACTGGGAAAATTTCTTT CASSPGTHWENFF
. TRBJ1-1 TRBD1 TRBV6-5 TGTGCCAGCAGTTACCCCACCGGACAGGGAAACACTGAAGCTTTCTTT CASSYPTGQGNTEAFF
. TRBJ1-5 . TRBV27 TGTGCCAGCTCGGAAAGCTTTGCGGGCGGACAGCCCCAGCATTTT CASSESFAGGQPQHF
. TRBJ2-7 . TRBV5-8 TGTGCCAGCAGCACGGGAGTGTTATTGAGGGAGCAGTACTTC CASSTGVLLREQYF
few TRBJ2-1 . TRBV10-3 TGTGCCATCAGGGACTTTCGTTACAATGAGCAGTTCTTC CAIRDFRYNEQFF
. TRBJ2-1 TRBD1 TRBV7-9 TGTGCCAGCAGCTCAGTGACAGGGGTCGAGGATGAGCAGTTCTTC CASSSVTGVEDEQFF
few TRBJ2-2 . TRBV5-1 TGCGCCAGCAGCTCACAGGGGAACACCGGGGAGCTGTTTTTT CASSSQGNTGELFF
. TRBJ1-1 . TRBV6-5 TGTGCCAGCAGTTACCAAAGCTGGACTGAAGCTTTCTTT CASSYQSWTEAFF
. TRBJ2-2 . TRBV5-8 TGTGCCAGCAGCTTGGGTGGCCTAGTCCCCGGGGAGCTGTTTTTT CASSLGGLVPGELFF
. TRBJ2-7 . TRBV6-6 TGTGCCAGCAGTTACTCGCGGGCTAGCGCGATTTACGAGCAGTACTTC CASSYSRASAIYEQYF
. TRBJ1-2 . TRBV7-8 TGTGCCAGCAGCTTCCCCCAGGCCGACCACACCTTC CASSFPQADHTF
. TRBJ2-3 TRBD2 TRBV6-1 TGTGCCAGCAGTGCTTTCACGGGGGGAGATACGCAGTATTTT CASSAFTGGDTQYF
. TRBJ2-3 TRBD2 TRBV5-1 TGCGCCAGCAGCCTAGGCTCTAGCGGGGCGCGGACAGATACGCAGTATTTT CASSLGSSGARTDTQYF
. TRBJ1-2 TRBD1 TRBV9 TGTGCCAGCAGCGGAGACAGGGCTGGCTACACCTTC CASSGDRAGYTF
. TRBJ1-1 . TRBV7-9 TGTGCCAGCACCCTGGGGGCCGGGCTGAACACTGAAGCTTTCTTT CASTLGAGLNTEAFF
. TRBJ2-5 TRBD2 TRBV5-4 TGTGCCAGCAGCGAAACGGGACTAGCAGGGGAGACCCAGTACTTC CASSETGLAGETQYF
once TRBJ2-5 TRBD2 TRBV30 TGTGCTGGGGAACGGGGGGGCTTTATGTCAGAGACCCAGTACTTC CAGERGGFMSETQYF
. TRBJ1-1 . TRBV5-1 TGCGCCAGCAGCAGGGGGGGGGAGAACACTGAAGCTTTCTTT CASSRGGENTEAFF
. TRBJ2-1 TRBD1 TRBV2 TGTGCCAGCATCCGGGACAGGGAAGTTCGAAATGAGCAGTTCTTC CASIRDREVRNEQFF
few TRBJ1-1 TRBD1 TRBV6-1 TGTGCCAGTCGACCGGGACAGGGGGCTCGGGCTGAAGCTTTCTTT CASRPGQGARAEAFF
. TRBJ2-7 TRBD1 TRBV6-6 TGTGCCAGCAGGGAGACAGGGTTGGCCTACGAGCAGTACTTC CASRETGLAYEQYF
few TRBJ2-1 TRBD2 TRBV9 TGTGCCAGCAGTAATAGCCTAGCGGGGGGGCGGTCCTACAATGAGCAGTTCTTC CASSNSLAGGRSYNEQFF
. TRBJ1-2 . TRBV6-6 TGTGCCACCCGTGCGCAATCAGGGCAAGGCTACACCTTC CATRAQSGQGYTF